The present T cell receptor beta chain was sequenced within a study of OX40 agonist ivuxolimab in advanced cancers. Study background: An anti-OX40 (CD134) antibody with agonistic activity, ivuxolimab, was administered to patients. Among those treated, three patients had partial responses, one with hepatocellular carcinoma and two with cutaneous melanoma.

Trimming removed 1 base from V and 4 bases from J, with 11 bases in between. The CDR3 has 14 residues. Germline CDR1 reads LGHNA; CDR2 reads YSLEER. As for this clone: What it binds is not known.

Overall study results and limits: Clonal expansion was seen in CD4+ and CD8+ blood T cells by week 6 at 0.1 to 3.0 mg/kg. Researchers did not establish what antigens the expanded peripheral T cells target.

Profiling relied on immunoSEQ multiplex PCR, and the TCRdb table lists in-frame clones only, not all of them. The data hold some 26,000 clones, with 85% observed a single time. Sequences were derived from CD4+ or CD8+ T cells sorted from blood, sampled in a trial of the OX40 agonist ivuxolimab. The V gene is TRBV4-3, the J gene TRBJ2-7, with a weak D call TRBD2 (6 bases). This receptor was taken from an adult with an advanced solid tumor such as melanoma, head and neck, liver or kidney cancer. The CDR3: CASSQAAGPYEQYF. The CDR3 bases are TGCGCCAGCAGCCAAGCGGCGGGACCTTACGAGCAGTACTTC.